Here is one T cell receptor beta chain with its context. Its antigen is still unknown. Relative to the germline gene, one junction end is altered; a read error may explain this. This entry belongs to a study of tumor-infiltrating lymphocytes in primary liver carcinoma. Study summary: The patient population consisted of men and women between 30 and 69 years of age. Maximum tumor diameters ranged from roughly 4 to 10 cm, stage T1-T3 N0M0. Samples had roughly 3.65 to 8 million productive TCRbeta reads, comparable between tissue types.

The blood RNA (from unsorted whole blood) was obtained, and germline DNA was also extracted. A constant-region primer primed TCR beta cDNA synthesis from about 530 ng of total RNA. Libraries for TCR beta were built through three nested multiplex PCR rounds, which together made up a slightly modified ARM-PCR procedure. Running approximately 10 cycles apiece, the first two PCR rounds relied on TRBV1-TRBV30 forward primers together with a C-beta reverse primer. TCRdb re-derived calls from the multiplex PCR reads in MiXCR, one entry per CDR3 protein. Among about 180,000 distinct CDR3 sequences, 60% were seen once, and the ten largest hold about 72%. Germline lookup yields CDR1 SGHAT and CDR2 FQNNGV. There are 15 residues in the CDR3. Findings and caveats of the study: In tumor-adjacent and tumor-blood pairs, overlap was lower than in tumor region pairs.

The TCR originated in a man aged 40-55 years with primary liver carcinoma and hepatitis B virus infection. Sequenced input: peripheral blood. The chain uses TRBV11-2 and TRBJ2-3, with D perhaps matching TRBD1 or TRBD2 (6 bases each). CDR3 bases: TGTGCCTGCAGCTTGACTAGGGGGATCACAGATACGCAGTATTTT. Translation gives CACSLTRGITDTQYF.